This T cell receptor beta chain was observed in a study of Tregs in tolerant kidney transplant recipients. Germline V gives CDR1 MNHNY, CDR2 SVGAGI (reference sequence). The CDR3 loop spans 13 amino acids. Trimming took 4 bases from V and 3 from J, leaving 10 bases between them. Some clones are missing from TCRdb's copy, which holds only in-frame ones; the method was immunoSEQ multiplex PCR. This table has 110,000 or so clones, around nine tenths appearing once. The TCR originated in a human donor in good health. The material sequenced was CD4+ T cells from blood. This chain joins TRBV6-6 and TRBJ2-7; possibly TRBD1 for D (5 bases). DNA of the CDR3: TGTGCCAGCAGTTCCAGGGTAGGCTACGAGCAGTACTTC. Residues: CASSSRVGYEQYF.